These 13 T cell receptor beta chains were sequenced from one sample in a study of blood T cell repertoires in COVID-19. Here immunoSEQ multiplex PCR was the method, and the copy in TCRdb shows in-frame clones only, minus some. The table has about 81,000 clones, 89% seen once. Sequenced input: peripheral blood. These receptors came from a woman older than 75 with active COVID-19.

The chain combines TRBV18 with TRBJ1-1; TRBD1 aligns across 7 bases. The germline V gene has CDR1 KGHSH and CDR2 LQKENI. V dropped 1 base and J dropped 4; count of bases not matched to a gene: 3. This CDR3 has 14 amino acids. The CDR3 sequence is CASSPQGAFTEAFF. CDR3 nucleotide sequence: TGTGCCAGCTCACCACAGGGGGCGTTCACTGAAGCTTTCTTT.

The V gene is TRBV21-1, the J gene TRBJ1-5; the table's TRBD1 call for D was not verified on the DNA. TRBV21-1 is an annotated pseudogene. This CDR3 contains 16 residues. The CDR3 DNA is TGTGCCAGCAGCAAACCCCGACAGGCAGGAAATCAGCCCCAGCATTTT. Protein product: CASSKPRQAGNQPQHF.

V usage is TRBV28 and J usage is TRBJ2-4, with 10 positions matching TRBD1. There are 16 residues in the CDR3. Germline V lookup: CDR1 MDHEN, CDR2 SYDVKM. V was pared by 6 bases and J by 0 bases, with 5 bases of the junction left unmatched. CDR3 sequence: CASSLGQGIAKNIQYF. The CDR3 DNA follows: TGTGCCAGCAGCCTGGGACAGGGGATAGCCAAAAACATTCAGTACTTC. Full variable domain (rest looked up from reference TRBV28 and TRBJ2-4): DVKVTQSSRYLVKRTGEKVFLECVQDMDHENMFWYRQDPGLGLRLIYFSYDVKMKEKGDIPEGYSVSREKKERFSLILESASTNQTSMYLCASSLGQGIAKNIQYFGAGTRLSVL.

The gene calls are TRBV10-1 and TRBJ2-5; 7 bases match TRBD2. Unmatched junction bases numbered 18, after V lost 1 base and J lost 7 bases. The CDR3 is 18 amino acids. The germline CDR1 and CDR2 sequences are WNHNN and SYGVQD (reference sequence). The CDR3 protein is CASSEFGLWLAERWTQYF. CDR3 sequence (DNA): TGCGCCAGCAGTGAGTTTGGTCTATGGCTAGCGGAGCGGTGGACCCAGTACTTC.

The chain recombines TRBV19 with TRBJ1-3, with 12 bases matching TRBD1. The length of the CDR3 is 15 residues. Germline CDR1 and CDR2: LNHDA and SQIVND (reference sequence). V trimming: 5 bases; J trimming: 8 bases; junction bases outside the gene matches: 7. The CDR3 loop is CASSPRDRGRDTIYF. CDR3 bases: TGTGCCAGTAGTCCCCGGGACAGGGGGCGGGACACCATATATTTT.

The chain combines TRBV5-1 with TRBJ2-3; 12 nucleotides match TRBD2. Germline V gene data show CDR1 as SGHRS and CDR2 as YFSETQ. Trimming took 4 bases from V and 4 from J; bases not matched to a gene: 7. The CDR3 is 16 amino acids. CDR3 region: CASSTDLAGGADTQYF. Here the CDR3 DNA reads TGCGCCAGCAGCACGGACCTAGCGGGAGGGGCAGATACGCAGTATTTT.

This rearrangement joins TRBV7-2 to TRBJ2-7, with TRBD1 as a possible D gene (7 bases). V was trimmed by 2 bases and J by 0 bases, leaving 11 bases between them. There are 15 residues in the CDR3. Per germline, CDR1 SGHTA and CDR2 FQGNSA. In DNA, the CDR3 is TGTGCCAGCAGCTTATCTCAGGGGGGCTCCTACGAGCAGTACTTC. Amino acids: CASSLSQGGSYEQYF.

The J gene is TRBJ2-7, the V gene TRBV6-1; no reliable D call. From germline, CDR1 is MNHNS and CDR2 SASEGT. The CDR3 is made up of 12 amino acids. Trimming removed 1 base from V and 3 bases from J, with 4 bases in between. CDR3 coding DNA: TGTGCCAGCAGTGAAGTAGACTACGAGCAGTACTTC. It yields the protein CASSEVDYEQYF.

This CDR3 is CASSLAPLDSSYNEQFF. As DNA, the CDR3 is TGTGCCAGCAGCTTAGCCCCACTCGATAGCTCCTACAATGAGCAGTTCTTC. V is TRBV7-2 and J is TRBJ2-1; D unclear. The V gene lost 0 bases and the J gene lost 0 bases, with 12 bases spanning the gap. CDR1 is SGHTA, CDR2 FQGNSA, per germline. This CDR3 region has 17 residues.

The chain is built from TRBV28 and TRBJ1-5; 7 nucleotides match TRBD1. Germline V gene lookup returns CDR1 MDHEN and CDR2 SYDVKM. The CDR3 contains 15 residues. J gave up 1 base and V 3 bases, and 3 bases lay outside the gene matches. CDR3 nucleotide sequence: TGTGCCAGCAGTTTGACAGGGTGGAGCAATCAGCCCCAGCATTTT. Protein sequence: CASSLTGWSNQPQHF.

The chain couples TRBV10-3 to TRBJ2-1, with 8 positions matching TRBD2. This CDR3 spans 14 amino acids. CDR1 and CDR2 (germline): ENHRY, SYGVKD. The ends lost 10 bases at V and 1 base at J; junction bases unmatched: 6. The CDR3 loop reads CATKIAGSYNEQFF. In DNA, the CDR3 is TGTGCCACCAAGATAGCGGGGTCCTACAATGAGCAGTTCTTC.

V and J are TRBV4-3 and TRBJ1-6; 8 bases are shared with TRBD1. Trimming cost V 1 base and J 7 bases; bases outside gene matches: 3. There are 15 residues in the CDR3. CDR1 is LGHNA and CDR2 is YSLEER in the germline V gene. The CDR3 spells CASSQGTGRNSPLHF. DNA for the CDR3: TGCGCCAGCAGCCAAGGGACAGGGAGAAATTCACCCCTCCACTTT.

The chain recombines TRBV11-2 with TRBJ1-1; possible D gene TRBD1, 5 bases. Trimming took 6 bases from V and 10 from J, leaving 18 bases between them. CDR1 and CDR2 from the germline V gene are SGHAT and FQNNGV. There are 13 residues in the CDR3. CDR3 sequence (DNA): TGTGCCAGCAGTCCCGGACCCGGACAAGGAGCTTTCTTT. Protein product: CASSPGPGQGAFF.